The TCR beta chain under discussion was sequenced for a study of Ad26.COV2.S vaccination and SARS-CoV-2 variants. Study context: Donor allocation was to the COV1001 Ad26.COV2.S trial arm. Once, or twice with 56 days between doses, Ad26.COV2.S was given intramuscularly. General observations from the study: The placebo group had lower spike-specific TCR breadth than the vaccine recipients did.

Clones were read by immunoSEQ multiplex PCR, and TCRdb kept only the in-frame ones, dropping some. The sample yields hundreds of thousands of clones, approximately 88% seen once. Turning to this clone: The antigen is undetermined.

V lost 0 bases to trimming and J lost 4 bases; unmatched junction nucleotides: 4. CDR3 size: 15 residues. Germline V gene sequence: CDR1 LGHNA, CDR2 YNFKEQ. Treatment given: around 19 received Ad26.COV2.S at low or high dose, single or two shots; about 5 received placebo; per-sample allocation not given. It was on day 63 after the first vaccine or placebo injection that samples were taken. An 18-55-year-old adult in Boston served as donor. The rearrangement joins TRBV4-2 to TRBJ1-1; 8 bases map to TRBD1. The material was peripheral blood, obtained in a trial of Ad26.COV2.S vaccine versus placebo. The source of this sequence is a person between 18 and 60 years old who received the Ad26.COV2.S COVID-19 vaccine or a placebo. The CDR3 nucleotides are TGTGCCAGCAGCCAAGAGGACAGGGTGAGCACTGAAGCTTTCTTT. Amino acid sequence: CASSQEDRVSTEAFF.